The present T cell receptor (beta chain) was sequenced within a study of CD8+ T cells in alopecia areata. V was clipped by 5 bases and J by 4 bases; unmatched bases: 4. CDR1 is SGHTA, CDR2 FQGTGA, per germline. CDR3 length: 14 amino acids. The sample's treatment: oral pan-JAK inhibitor, 5-10 mg twice daily. In each case, RNA was isolated and then reverse transcribed into cDNA as the sequencing template. Measured with immunoSEQ multiplex PCR; TCRdb has only the in-frame clones, and not every one. The sample consists of some 210,000 clones, around 65% of them appearing once. The V gene is TRBV7-3, the J gene TRBJ1-5, with 8 bases aligning to TRBD1. The sequence derives from a human donor with alopecia areata. Sample: CD4+ T cells sorted from blood, taken around week 42, from a patient treated with tofacitinib. The DNA for the CDR3 is TGTGCCAGCAGCACACAGGGGGGAAATCAGCCCCAGCATTTT. The encoded protein is CASSTQGGNQPQHF. Complete variable domain (other parts from reference TRBV7-3 and TRBJ1-5): GAGVSQTPSNKVTEKGKYVELRCDPISGHTALYWYRQSLGQGPEFLIYFQGTGAADDSGLPNDRFFAVRPEGSVSTLKIQRTERGDSAVYLCASSTQGGNQPQHFGDGTRLSIL.